This T cell receptor (beta chain) was retrieved from a study of cytomegalovirus exposure and HLA in healthy donors. Study at large: Out of fewer than 500 genotyped donors, about 76% belonged to the Caucasian-associated ancestry cluster.

PCR employed 60 Vbeta and 13 Jbeta primers. The assay was immunoSEQ multiplex PCR, and TCRdb's table has in-frame clones only and misses some. The sample has under 200,000 clones, 75% to 85% seen once; the top ten hold 7.4%. Overall study findings and caveats: What was likely a sequencing artifact was a cluster of highly shared sequence variants. TCR beta sequences reportedly predicted most subjects' HLA-A and HLA-B alleles accurately.

Germline V gene data show CDR1 as SGHRS and CDR2 as YFSETQ. This CDR3 has 14 amino acids. The V and J ends lost 4 bases and 10 bases, in that order; junction bases with no gene match: 11. Worth noting for this clone: Its target is not known.

The sequenced sample was PBMCs. The chain is built from TRBV5-1 and TRBJ1-1, with 9 bases matching TRBD1. This clonotype was sampled from a male donor in good health and CMV-seropositive. The CDR3: CASSLGTGPIGAFF. The CDR3 bases are TGCGCCAGCAGCCTCGGGACAGGGCCCATAGGAGCTTTCTTT.